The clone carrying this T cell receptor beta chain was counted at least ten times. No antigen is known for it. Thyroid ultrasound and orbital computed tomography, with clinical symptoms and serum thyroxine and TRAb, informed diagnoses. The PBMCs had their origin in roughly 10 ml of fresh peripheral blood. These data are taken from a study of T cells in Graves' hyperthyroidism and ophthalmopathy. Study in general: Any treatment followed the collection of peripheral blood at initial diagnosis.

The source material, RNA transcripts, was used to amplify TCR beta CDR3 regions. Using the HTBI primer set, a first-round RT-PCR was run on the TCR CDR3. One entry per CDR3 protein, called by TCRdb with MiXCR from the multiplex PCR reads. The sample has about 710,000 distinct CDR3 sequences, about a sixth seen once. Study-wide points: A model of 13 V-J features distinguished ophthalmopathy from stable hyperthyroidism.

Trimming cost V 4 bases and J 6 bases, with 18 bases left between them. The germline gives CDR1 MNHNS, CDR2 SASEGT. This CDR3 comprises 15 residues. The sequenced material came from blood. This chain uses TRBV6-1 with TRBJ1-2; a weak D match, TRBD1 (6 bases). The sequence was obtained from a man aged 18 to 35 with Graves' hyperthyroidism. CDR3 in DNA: TGTGCCAGCAGTGCTTATGGGACATCTAGGGATGGCTACACCTTC. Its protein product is CASSAYGTSRDGYTF.